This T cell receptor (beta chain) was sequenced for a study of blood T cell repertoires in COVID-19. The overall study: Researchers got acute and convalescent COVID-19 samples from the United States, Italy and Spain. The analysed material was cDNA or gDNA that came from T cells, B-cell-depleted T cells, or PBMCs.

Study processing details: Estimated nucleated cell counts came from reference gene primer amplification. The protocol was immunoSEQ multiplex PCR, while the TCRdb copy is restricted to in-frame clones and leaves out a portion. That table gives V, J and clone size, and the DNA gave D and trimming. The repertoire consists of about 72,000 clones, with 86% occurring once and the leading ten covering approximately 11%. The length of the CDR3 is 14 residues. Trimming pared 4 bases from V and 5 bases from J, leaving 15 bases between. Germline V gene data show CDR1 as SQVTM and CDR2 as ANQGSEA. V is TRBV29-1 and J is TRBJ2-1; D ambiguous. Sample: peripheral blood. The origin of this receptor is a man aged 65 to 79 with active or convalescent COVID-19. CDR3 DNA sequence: TGCAGCGTTGTCTTATGGGCACGGAACAATGAGCAGTTCTTC. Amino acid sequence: CSVVLWARNNEQFF.